This T cell receptor beta chain was retrieved from a study of breast tumors, draining lymph nodes, adjacent tissues. Of note for this clonotype: Its antigen is not identified.

Breast cancer patients provided tissue from their axillary draining lymph nodes. A single record per CDR3 protein comes from TCRdb applying MiXCR to the multiplex PCR reads. The sample consists of 200,000 or so distinct CDR3 sequences, around a third of them appearing once. Study-wide results and limits: The lymph node origin of tumor T cells was framed as consistent with a hypothesis, not demonstrated. Tumor and nontumor repertoires were significantly more similar in luminal-like than in basal-like breast cancer.

CDR3 length equals 15 residues. Trimming took off 3 bases at V and 4 bases at J, with 10 bases between the two ends. Germline CDR1 reads SGHDN; CDR2 reads FVKESK. The chain uses TRBV14 and TRBJ1-6, with D perhaps matching TRBD1 (5 bases). Sequencing used axillary lymph node tissue. The sequence derives from a female donor with breast cancer. Some clones in this sample may be carry-over from other donors' samples. The CDR3 loop reads CASSQAGTYNSPLHF. CDR3 coding DNA: TGTGCCAGCAGCCAGGCAGGGACGTATAATTCACCCCTCCACTTT.